These 18 T cell receptor beta chains share one sample of origin, sequenced in a study of CD8 T cells in ankylosing spondylitis. Study-level findings and limits: Characteristic of ankylosing spondylitis blood, it appeared, was a TCR beta motif comprising eight highly homologous variants.

For these TCRs, the target antigens are not known. A single record per CDR3 protein comes from TCRdb applying MiXCR to the 5' RACE reads. The sample lists a few hundred thousand distinct CDR3 sequences; under 20% were seen once. Material for sequencing was blood, either unsorted or a sorted T cell fraction (not recorded which). The receptors come from a male donor with ankylosing spondylitis.

This clonotype showed up just a few times. The chain carries TRBV24-1 and TRBJ2-2; no reliable D call. Deletions cut 1 base from V and 0 bases from J, with 2 bases between. The CDR3 contains 14 residues. Germline-derived CDR1 and CDR2 are KGHDR and SFDVKD. The CDR3 DNA reads TGTGCCACCAGTGATTTTGCGAACACCGGGGAGCTGTTTTTT. This codes for CATSDFANTGELFF.

The CDR3 DNA reads as TGCGCCAGCAGCCCTGCGGGACTCTCTGGGGCCAACGTCCTGACTTTC. Its translation is CASSPAGLSGANVLTF. This chain uses TRBV5-1 with TRBJ2-6; D is possibly TRBD2 (6 bases). This CDR3 comprises 16 residues. In germline, CDR1 is SGHRS, CDR2 YFSETQ. V was cut by 4 bases and J by 0 bases, with 11 bases left in between.

CDR3 amino acids: CASSPVRNEKLFF. The DNA of the CDR3 is TGTGCCAGCTCACCAGTGAGAAATGAAAAACTGTTTTTT. The chain employs TRBV18 and TRBJ1-4; D gene uncertain. CDR3 length: 13 residues. The germline V gene encodes CDR1 KGHSH and CDR2 LQKENI. V was trimmed by 2 bases and J by 5 bases, leaving 6 bases between them. Looking up the rest from reference TRBV18 and TRBJ1-4 gives the full variable domain: NAGVMQNPRHLVRRRGQEARLRCSPMKGHSHVYWYRQLPEEGLKFMVYLQKENIIDESGMPKERFSAEFPKEGPSILRIQQVVRGDSAAYFCASSPVRNEKLFFGSGTQLSVL.

This clonotype was observed a few times. This sequence joins TRBV6-2 or TRBV6-3 and TRBJ1-3; D not resolved. The CDR3 has 17 amino acids. Trimming removed 2 bases from V and 1 base from J, with 15 bases in between. Looked up from germline, CDR1 is MNHEY and CDR2 is SVGEGT. Here the CDR3 reads CASSYALFLRSGNTIYF. The CDR3 DNA is TGTGCCAGCAGTTACGCCCTATTTCTAAGATCTGGAAACACCATATATTTT.

This clonotype was counted between two and nine times. This rearrangement joins TRBV3-1 to TRBJ2-5, with TRBD1 matching over 7 bases. Germline values: CDR1 LGHDT, CDR2 YNNKEL (reference sequence). The CDR3 is made up of 13 amino acids. V trimming: 5 bases; J trimming: 4 bases; junction bases outside the gene matches: 4. As DNA, the CDR3 is TGTGCCAGCAGCAAACACAGGGGAGAGACCCAGTACTTC. It is translated as CASSKHRGETQYF.

V and J are TRBV20-1 and TRBJ2-1, with D perhaps being TRBD1 or TRBD2 (5 bases each). The CDR3 sequence is 16 residues long. V shed 3 bases and J shed 3 bases, with 18 bases lying between them. Per the germline V gene, CDR1 is DFQATT and CDR2 is SNEGSKA (reference sequence). The CDR3, as DNA: TGCAGTGCTAGGGACTCCGGGGCAGGGAACTACAATGAGCAGTTCTTC. It codes for CSARDSGAGNYNEQFF.

This clonotype was counted only a few times. The chain recombines TRBV5-1 with TRBJ2-1, with D unresolved. CDR1 is SGHRS, CDR2 YFSETQ, per germline. The CDR3 has 11 residues. V was trimmed by 5 bases and J by 10 bases, leaving 10 bases between them. The CDR3 DNA is TGCGCCAGCAGATTAGACTGGGAGCAGTTCTTC. This sequence encodes CASRLDWEQFF.

The chain couples TRBV6-5 to TRBJ2-5; D may correspond to TRBD1 or TRBD2 (5 bases each). CDR1 is MNHEY and CDR2 is SVGAGI in the germline V gene. V was trimmed by 6 bases and J by 5 bases, leaving 10 bases between them. This CDR3 is built from 12 residues. The CDR3 loop reads CASRGVAETQYF. As DNA, the CDR3 is TGTGCCAGCAGGGGGGTGGCGGAGACCCAGTACTTC.

The V and J genes are TRBV12-3 or TRBV12-4 and TRBJ2-4; D possibly corresponds to TRBD2 (6 bases). The CDR3 sequence is 16 residues long. Trimming stripped 5 bases from V and 0 bases from J, with 14 bases between. This chain's CDR3 is CASSRRGTLAKNIQYF. CDR3 DNA: TGTGCCAGCAGTAGGAGGGGAACACTAGCCAAAAACATTCAGTACTTC.

This clonotype was counted many times. The J gene is TRBJ2-2, the V gene TRBV28; 11 bases agree with TRBD2. CDR3 size: 13 residues. The trim removed 7 bases at V and 8 bases at J, leaving 3 bases unmatched. The germline V gene encodes CDR1 MDHEN and CDR2 SYDVKM. The CDR3 nucleotides read TGTGCCAGCAAACTAGCGGGGGCTGGGGAGCTGTTTTTT. Encoded protein: CASKLAGAGELFF.

The J gene is TRBJ2-1, the V gene TRBV27; 8 bases fit TRBD1. The CDR3 sequence is 15 residues long. In germline, CDR1 is MNHEY, CDR2 SMNVEV (reference sequence). Trimming removed 7 bases from V and 2 bases from J; junction bases left unmatched: 7. DNA of the CDR3: TGTGCCAGCAACCAGGGGGCGCAGACCTACAATGAGCAGTTCTTC. It codes for CASNQGAQTYNEQFF.

The chain links TRBV30 to TRBJ1-1, with 7 bases identical to TRBD1. In germline, CDR1 is GTSNPN, CDR2 SVGIG (reference sequence). The CDR3 length is 11 residues. J was trimmed by 6 bases and V by 6 bases; bases with no gene match: 4. The CDR3 reads CACTDRAEAFF. CDR3 nucleotides: TGTGCCTGTACAGACAGGGCTGAAGCTTTCTTT.

This clonotype was seen ten or more times. The chain uses TRBV29-1 and TRBJ2-1; possible D gene TRBD1, 6 bases. The V end was cut by 4 bases, the J end by 7 bases, with 20 bases between. This CDR3 is built from 15 residues. Germline V CDR1 and CDR2: SQVTM, ANQGSEA. As DNA, the CDR3 is TGCAGCGTTGCCCCAGGGACATCTCTCAAGAATGAGCAGTTCTTC. It codes for CSVAPGTSLKNEQFF.

This clonotype has more than one count but fewer than ten. The gene calls are TRBV29-1 and TRBJ2-1; D not resolved. The CDR3 has 15 amino acids. With 5 bases removed from V and 0 bases from J, the gap between germline ends came to 14 bases. The germline CDR1 and CDR2 sequences are SQVTM and ANQGSEA. CDR3 nucleotides: TGCAGCGTTCAAGGAGAGACCAGCTCCTACAATGAGCAGTTCTTC. Residues: CSVQGETSSYNEQFF.

The gene calls are TRBV20-1 and TRBJ2-5, with a weak D call TRBD1 (6 bases). The V gene's germline CDR1 is DFQATT and CDR2 SNEGSKA (reference sequence). The CDR3 runs 13 residues. V was trimmed by 2 bases and J by 5 bases, leaving 12 bases between them. The CDR3 sequence is CSARQQGRETQYF. The CDR3 DNA sequence: TGCAGTGCTAGACAACAGGGTAGGGAGACCCAGTACTTC.

The chain employs TRBV20-1 and TRBJ2-7; no clear D gene. CDR3 length equals 13 residues. V dropped 3 bases and J dropped 0 bases, with 9 bases sitting between them. Per the germline V gene, CDR1 is DFQATT and CDR2 is SNEGSKA (reference sequence). The CDR3 sequence: CSASLGASYEQYF. Here the CDR3 DNA reads TGCAGTGCTAGTCTCGGAGCCTCCTACGAGCAGTACTTC.

A few counts support this clonotype. V gene TRBV5-1 combines with J gene TRBJ2-7, with TRBD1 matching 10 bases. Germline V lookup: CDR1 SGHRS, CDR2 YFSETQ. V shed 1 base, J shed 4 bases, and the junction held 5 bases outside the gene matches. This CDR3 region has 15 residues. Here the CDR3 reads CASSLSGTGVYEQYF. The CDR3 DNA reads as TGCGCCAGCAGCTTGTCCGGGACAGGGGTTTACGAGCAGTACTTC.

The chain employs TRBV20-1 and TRBJ1-1, with D possibly being TRBD1 (5 bases). Trimming removed 3 bases from V and 3 bases from J, with 17 bases in between. Looked up from germline, CDR1 is DFQATT and CDR2 is SNEGSKA (reference sequence). The CDR3 extends over 15 amino acids. CDR3 coding DNA: TGCAGTGCTAGTCGGAGGGGCAGGGTCGACACTGAAGCTTTCTTT. Its translation is CSASRRGRVDTEAFF.